A selection of T cell receptor beta chains follows, all from one sample in a study of breast tumors, draining lymph nodes, adjacent tissues. One entry per CDR3 protein results from TCRdb running MiXCR on the multiplex PCR reads. The table records 90,000 to 120,000 distinct CDR3 sequences, 21% of them present only once. Input material: axillary lymph node tissue. Source of these receptors: a female donor with breast cancer. Some clones in this sample may be carry-over from other donors' samples. Each CDR3 is given with its conserved first and last residue. A D gene is named only where the DNA matches it firmly. Clone size is shown for a subset of rows, as once, few, many or a class of expanded clone.

J: TRBJ1-2
D: -
size: -
V: TRBV6-2/TRBV6-3
DNA: -
CDR3: CASQLTAFYLCASRRTLGYTF

J: TRBJ1-3
D: -
size: many
V: TRBV10-3
DNA: TGTGCCATCAGTCAGGATTCTGGAGGCACCATATATTTT
CDR3: CAISQDSGGTIYF

J: TRBJ2-1
D: -
size: many
V: TRBV6-1
DNA: TGTGCCAGCAGTGTCGTCCGGGACGAGCAGTTCTTC
CDR3: CASSVVRDEQFF

J: TRBJ2-7
D: -
size: -
V: TRBV20-1
DNA: TGCAGTGCTAGGGGGACCTCCTACGAGCAGTACTTC
CDR3: CSARGTSYEQYF

J: TRBJ1-2
D: -
size: once
V: TRBV5-1
DNA: TGCGTCAGCAGCCCCTCAGGGTCCGACTATGGCTACACCTTC
CDR3: CVSSPSGSDYGYTF

J: TRBJ1-5
D: TRBD1
size: many
V: TRBV20-1
DNA: TGCAGTGCTGAGACAGGGAATCAGCCCCAGCATTTT
CDR3: CSAETGNQPQHF

J: TRBJ2-7
D: -
size: many
V: TRBV11-2
DNA: TGTGCCAGCAGCTTTCTTCCGGGACGCCTCTCCTACGAGCAGTACTTC
CDR3: CASSFLPGRLSYEQYF

J: TRBJ1-2
D: TRBD1
size: many
V: TRBV6-5
DNA: TGTGCCAGCACCGGGGGACAGGGGAGGCGGGGCTACACCTTC
CDR3: CASTGGQGRRGYTF

J: TRBJ2-7
D: TRBD2
size: many
V: TRBV29-1
DNA: TGCAGCGTGGGGACTAGCGGAGGCTACGAGCAGTACTTC
CDR3: CSVGTSGGYEQYF

J: TRBJ1-2
D: -
size: many
V: TRBV7-3
DNA: TGTGCCAGCAGCTTGGATGGTGCTTCTAACTATGGCTACACCTTC
CDR3: CASSLDGASNYGYTF

J: TRBJ2-1
D: -
size: -
V: TRBV3-1
DNA: TGTGCCAGCAGCCAAGGTCTGGCGGACTCCTACAATGAGCAGTTCTTC
CDR3: CASSQGLADSYNEQFF

J: TRBJ1-4
D: -
size: many
V: TRBV20-1
DNA: TGCAGTACGTACAATTCCGGGGGACAAGGTAATGAAAAACTGTTTTTT
CDR3: CSTYNSGGQGNEKLFF

J: TRBJ1-2
D: -
size: many
V: TRBV4-2
DNA: TGTGCCAGCAGCCAAGATGGGCCAAACTATGGCTACACCTTC
CDR3: CASSQDGPNYGYTF

J: TRBJ2-4
D: -
size: many
V: TRBV5-1
DNA: TGCGCCAGCAGCTTGGACCACGCGAACATTCAGTACTTC
CDR3: CASSLDHANIQYF

J: TRBJ1-2
D: -
size: many
V: TRBV19
DNA: TGTGCCAGTAGGGGGGGAGTGGGCCCCCTGCACGGCTACACCTTC
CDR3: CASRGGVGPLHGYTF

J: TRBJ1-6
D: -
size: many
V: TRBV6-6
DNA: TGTGCCAGCAGTTACAAGGCGGGGGCTTTGAGCTCCTATAATTCACCCCTCCACTTT
CDR3: CASSYKAGALSSYNSPLHF

J: TRBJ2-5
D: -
size: many
V: TRBV3-1
DNA: TGTGCCAGCAGCCTGGGGCAGCCTGAGACCCAGTACTTC
CDR3: CASSLGQPETQYF

J: TRBJ2-7
D: -
size: many
V: TRBV24-1
DNA: TGTGCCACCCAAGGGGGGGAAAGAAACGAGCAGTACTTC
CDR3: CATQGGERNEQYF

J: TRBJ2-3
D: -
size: many
V: TRBV2
DNA: TGTGCCACCAAAGGGGGATCAGGGGTGGGCACAGATACGCAGTATTTT
CDR3: CATKGGSGVGTDTQYF

J: TRBJ2-1
D: -
size: -
V: TRBV6-1
DNA: TGTGCCAGCATACCGCCGAAGGGGGAGCAGTTCTTC
CDR3: CASIPPKGEQFF

J: TRBJ2-1
D: TRBD1
size: many
V: TRBV29-1
DNA: TGCAGCGTTGGGACAGGGCCTAGGAATGAGCAGTTCTTC
CDR3: CSVGTGPRNEQFF

J: TRBJ2-7
D: TRBD2
size: many
V: TRBV27
DNA: TGTGCCAGCAGTTTTGGACTAGCGGGAGAAATCCACGAGCAGTACTTC
CDR3: CASSFGLAGEIHEQYF

J: TRBJ2-3
D: -
size: many
V: TRBV20-1
DNA: TGCAGTGCTAGGGATCCTAGCACAGATACGCAGTATTTT
CDR3: CSARDPSTDTQYF

J: TRBJ1-5
D: -
size: -
V: TRBV28
DNA: TGTGCCAGCAGTGCCCGGGCCGGGACGAGCAATAGCAATCAGCCCCAGCATTTT
CDR3: CASSARAGTSNSNQPQHF

J: TRBJ2-7
D: TRBD1
size: -
V: TRBV5-4
DNA: TGTGCCGGCAGCTATGGGACAGGGGTCTACGAACAGTACTTC
CDR3: CAGSYGTGVYEQYF

J: TRBJ1-6
D: -
size: many
V: TRBV5-1
DNA: TGCGCCAGCAGCAACCCGGACAGCGAAAATAATTCACCCCTCCACTTT
CDR3: CASSNPDSENNSPLHF

J: TRBJ1-2
D: TRBD1
size: once
V: TRBV27
DNA: TGTGCCAGCAGTCGCCAAACCCGGGACAGGACTTTAGCTAACTATGGCTACACCTTC
CDR3: CASSRQTRDRTLANYGYTF

J: TRBJ2-3
D: TRBD2
size: -
V: TRBV6-1
DNA: TGTGCCAGCAGTCTAGACAGGGGACTAGCGGGACGACGATTTGATACGCAGTATTTT
CDR3: CASSLDRGLAGRRFDTQYF

J: TRBJ2-5
D: -
size: many
V: TRBV3-1
DNA: TGTGCCAGCAGCCAGCCGACCTGGGGGTTGGAGACCCAGTACTTC
CDR3: CASSQPTWGLETQYF

J: TRBJ1-6
D: TRBD1
size: many
V: TRBV18
DNA: TGTGCCAGCTCACAAACAGGGGGCGATTCACCCCTCCACTTT
CDR3: CASSQTGGDSPLHF

J: TRBJ2-5
D: TRBD2
size: few
V: TRBV30
DNA: TGTGCCTGGAGTACAGGACTAGCGGGACAAGAGACCCAGTACTTC
CDR3: CAWSTGLAGQETQYF